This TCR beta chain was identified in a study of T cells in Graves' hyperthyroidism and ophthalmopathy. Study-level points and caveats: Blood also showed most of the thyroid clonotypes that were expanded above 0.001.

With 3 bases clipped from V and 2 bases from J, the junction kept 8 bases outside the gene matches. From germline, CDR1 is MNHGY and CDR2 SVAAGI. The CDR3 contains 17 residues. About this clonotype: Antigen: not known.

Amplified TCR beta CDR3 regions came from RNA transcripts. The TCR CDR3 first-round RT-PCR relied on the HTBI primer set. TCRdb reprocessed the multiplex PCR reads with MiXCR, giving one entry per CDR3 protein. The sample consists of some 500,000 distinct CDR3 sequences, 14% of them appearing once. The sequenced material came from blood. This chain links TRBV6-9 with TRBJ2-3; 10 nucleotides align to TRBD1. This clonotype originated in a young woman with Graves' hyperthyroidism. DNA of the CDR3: TGTGCCAGCAGTTACGCCGACAGGGGGCTAGACACAGATACGCAGTATTTT. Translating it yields CASSYADRGLDTDTQYF.